The 11 T cell receptor beta chains reported below all come from one sample, sequenced in a study of read filtering for tumor transcriptome and immune sequencing. This library used roughly 370 ng RNA and molecular barcoded adaptors spanning alpha/delta and beta/gamma chains. TCRdb reprocessed the reads with MiXCR, giving one entry per CDR3 protein. The table includes approximately 62,000 distinct CDR3 sequences, roughly 19% detected once. The source material was a population of CD138-negative cells sorted from bone marrow. These receptors were obtained from a donor at least 40 years old with multiple myeloma.

This clonotype was counted many times. This may stem from a read error, because a much larger clone lies one nucleotide away. The chain couples TRBV20-1 to TRBJ2-1; D gene ambiguous. V lost 6 bases and J 0 bases, leaving 18 bases between the germline ends. This CDR3 spans 16 amino acids. Looked up from germline, CDR1 is DFQATT and CDR2 is SNEGSKA (reference sequence). The CDR3 nucleotides are TGCAGTGCCCAGAGGCTAAGTAGGGCCTCCTACAATGAGCAGTTCTTC. Translating gives CSAQRLSRASYNEQFF.

Notes on this clonotype: With only one base between it and a far larger clone, this is likely a read error. This chain joins TRBV7-3 and TRBJ2-1, with TRBD2 identical over 8 bases. CDR3 size: 21 residues. Germline CDR1 reads SGHTA; CDR2 reads FQGTGA. V shed 2 bases, J shed 3 bases, and the junction held 21 bases outside the gene matches. The CDR3 protein is CASSLYRPVLAVGGDYNEQFF. CDR3 nucleotide sequence: TGTGCCAGCAGCTTATACCGGCCGGTACTAGCGGTGGGAGGGGACTACAATGAGCAGTTCTTC.

V usage is TRBV29-1 and J usage is TRBJ2-1, with 11 bases identical to TRBD1. J gave up 9 bases and V 6 bases, and 7 bases lay outside the gene matches. This CDR3 spans 13 amino acids. The germline V gene encodes CDR1 SQVTM and CDR2 ANQGSEA. The CDR3 bases are TGCAGCGTCCACAGGACAGGGGGCGGTGAGCAGTTCTTC. It translates to CSVHRTGGGEQFF.

Turning to this clonotype: This may be a read error: a much more frequent sequence differs by one nucleotide. Likely a read error: the CDR3 ends without its conserved phenylalanine or tryptophan. The chain is built from TRBV7-3 and TRBJ1-1, with 7 positions matching TRBD1. The CDR3 consists of 15 residues. Germline V CDR1 and CDR2: SGHTA, FQGTGA. The J segment lost 0 bases and the V segment lost 2 bases, leaving 3 bases of the junction unmatched. The CDR3 here is CASSLLTGVNTEAFL. The DNA of the CDR3 is TGTGCCAGCAGCTTACTCACAGGGGTGAACACTGAAGCTTTCCTT.

This clonotype came up a few times. The rearrangement links TRBV11-2 to TRBJ2-2; no clear D gene. This CDR3 contains 15 residues. Germline V gene sequence: CDR1 SGHAT, CDR2 FQNNGV. Trimming shortened V by 3 bases and J by 0 bases, and 8 bases separated the two germline ends. Here the CDR3 DNA reads TGTGCCAGCAGCTTTGTGGGCCCGAACACCGGGGAGCTGTTTTTT. Its translation is CASSFVGPNTGELFF.

In the case of this clonotype: The junction departs from germline at one end; a sequencing error may be responsible. The chain joins TRBV30 to TRBJ1-1; D unresolved. Per the germline V gene, CDR1 is GTSNPN and CDR2 is SVGIG (reference sequence). This CDR3 is 14 amino acids long. CDR3 protein: CVWSAVGMNTEAFF. CDR3 DNA: TGTGTCTGGAGTGCAGTGGGGATGAACACTGAAGCTTTCTTT.

This clonotype was seen ten or more times. The genes are TRBV11-1 and TRBJ1-1; TRBD1 matches at 7 bases. V lost 2 bases to trimming and J lost 2 bases; unmatched junction nucleotides: 8. The germline CDR1 and CDR2 sequences are SGHAT and FQDESV (reference sequence). This CDR3 comprises 16 residues. The CDR3 sequence: CASSLIGTAGNTEAFF. CDR3 nucleotide sequence: TGTGCCAGCAGCTTAATCGGGACAGCCGGAAACACTGAAGCTTTCTTT. The full variable domain, rest sourced from reference TRBV11-1 and TRBJ1-1, is EAEVAQSPRYKITEKSQAVAFWCDPISGHATLYWYRQILGQGPELLVQFQDESVVDDSQLPKDRFSAERLKGVDSTLKIQPAELGDSAMYLCASSLIGTAGNTEAFFGQGTRLTVV.

This clonotype was observed at least ten times. The rearrangement links TRBV28 to TRBJ1-1; D might be TRBD1 (6 bases). The V end was cut by 6 bases, the J end by 2 bases, with 13 bases between. The germline gives CDR1 MDHEN, CDR2 SYDVKM. This CDR3 comprises 14 residues. In nucleotides, the CDR3 is TGTGCCAGCAGCTTAGTACAGGGAAACACTGAAGCTTTCTTT. Translating gives CASSLVQGNTEAFF.

Many counts were recorded for this clonotype. The chain has TRBV28 and TRBJ2-1; 7 positions agree with TRBD1. Germline V gene sequence: CDR1 MDHEN, CDR2 SYDVKM. The ends lost 6 bases at V and 12 bases at J; junction bases unmatched: 17. The CDR3 is 15 residues long. The CDR3 sequence: CASSSRDRIALGQFF. The CDR3 DNA reads TGTGCCAGCAGCAGCCGGGACAGAATAGCATTAGGGCAGTTCTTC.

This clonotype was seen many times. The CDR3, as DNA: TGCAGTGCTACCCTAGCGGCCTACACAGATACGCAGTATTTT. It codes for CSATLAAYTDTQYF. V and J are TRBV20-1 and TRBJ2-3; TRBD2 matches at 7 bases. The CDR3 length is 14 residues. The germline V gene has CDR1 DFQATT and CDR2 SNEGSKA (reference sequence). V shed 4 bases and J 2 bases; nucleotides not matched to a gene: 6.

About this clonotype itself: Since no conserved phenylalanine or tryptophan closes the CDR3, a read error is the likely cause. It is unclear where the CDR3 begins or ends on the DNA, so no DNA is shown, and the CDR3 is as TCRdb lists it. The chain combines TRBV29-1 with TRBJ1-1. The CDR3 length equals 11 residues, ends included. Germline CDR1 SQVTM, CDR2 ANQGSEA. The CDR3: CSGGMNTEALS.